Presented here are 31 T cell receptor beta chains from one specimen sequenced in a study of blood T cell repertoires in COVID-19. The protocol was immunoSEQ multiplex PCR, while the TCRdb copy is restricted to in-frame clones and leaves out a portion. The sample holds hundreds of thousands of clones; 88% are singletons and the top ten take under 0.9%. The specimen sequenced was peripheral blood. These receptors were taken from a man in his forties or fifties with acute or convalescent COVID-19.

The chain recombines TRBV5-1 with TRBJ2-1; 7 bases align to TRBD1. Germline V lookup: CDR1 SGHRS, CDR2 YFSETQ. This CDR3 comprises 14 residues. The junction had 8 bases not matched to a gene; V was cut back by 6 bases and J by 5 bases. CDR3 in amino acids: CASKDRVGDNEQFF. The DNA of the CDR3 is TGCGCCAGCAAAGACAGGGTGGGGGACAATGAGCAGTTCTTC. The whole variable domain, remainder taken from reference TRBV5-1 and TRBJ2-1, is KAGVTQTPRYLIKTRGQQVTLSCSPISGHRSVSWYQQTPGQGLQFLFEYFSETQRNKGNFPGRFSGRQFSNSRSEMNVSTLELGDSALYLCASKDRVGDNEQFFGPGTRLTVL.

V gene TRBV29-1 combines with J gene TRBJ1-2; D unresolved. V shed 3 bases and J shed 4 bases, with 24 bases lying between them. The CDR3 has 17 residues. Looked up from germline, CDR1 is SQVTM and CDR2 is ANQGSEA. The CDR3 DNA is TGCAGCGTTGACTTCTATCCCGGGGTAAGCGTTGGCTATGGCTACACCTTC. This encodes CSVDFYPGVSVGYGYTF.

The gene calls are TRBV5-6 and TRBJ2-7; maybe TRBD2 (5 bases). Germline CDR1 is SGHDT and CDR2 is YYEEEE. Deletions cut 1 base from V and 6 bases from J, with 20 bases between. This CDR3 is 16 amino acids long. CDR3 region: CASSLPLWAGVREQYF. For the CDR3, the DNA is TGTGCCAGCAGCTTGCCGCTTTGGGCCGGGGTGCGCGAGCAGTACTTC.

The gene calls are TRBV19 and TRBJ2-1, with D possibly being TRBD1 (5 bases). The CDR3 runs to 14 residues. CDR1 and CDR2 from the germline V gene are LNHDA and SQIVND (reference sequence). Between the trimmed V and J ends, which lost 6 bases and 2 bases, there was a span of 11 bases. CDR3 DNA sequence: TGTGCCAGTAGGAAAGACAGTACCTACAATGAGCAGTTCTTC. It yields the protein CASRKDSTYNEQFF.

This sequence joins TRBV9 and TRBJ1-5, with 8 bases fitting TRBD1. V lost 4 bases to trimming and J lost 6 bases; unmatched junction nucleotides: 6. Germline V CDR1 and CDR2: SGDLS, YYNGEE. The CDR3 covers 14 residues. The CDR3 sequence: CASSSGQGPQPQHF. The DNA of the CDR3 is TGTGCCAGCAGCTCCGGACAGGGTCCTCAGCCCCAGCATTTT.

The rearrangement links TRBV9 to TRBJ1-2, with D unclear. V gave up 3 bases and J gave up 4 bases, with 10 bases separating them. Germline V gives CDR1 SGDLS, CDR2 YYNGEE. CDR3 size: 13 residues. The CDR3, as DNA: TGTGCCAGCAGCGAAGCGGACCTCTATGGCTACACCTTC. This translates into CASSEADLYGYTF.

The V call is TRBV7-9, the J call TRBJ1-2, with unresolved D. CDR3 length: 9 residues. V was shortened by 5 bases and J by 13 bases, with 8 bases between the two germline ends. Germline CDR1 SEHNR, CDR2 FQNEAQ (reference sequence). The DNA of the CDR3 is TGTGCCAGCAGCCCCGTCCGCACCTTC. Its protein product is CASSPVRTF.

In DNA form, the CDR3 reads TGTGCCAGTAGTATCGTCAGAGGGGAGACCCAGTACTTC. It translates to CASSIVRGETQYF. V gene TRBV19 combines with J gene TRBJ2-5; the D gene is possibly TRBD2 (5 bases). The germline gives CDR1 LNHDA, CDR2 SQIVND (reference sequence). The CDR3 is 13 amino acids. Trimming left V 3 bases short and J 5 bases short, with 10 bases between.

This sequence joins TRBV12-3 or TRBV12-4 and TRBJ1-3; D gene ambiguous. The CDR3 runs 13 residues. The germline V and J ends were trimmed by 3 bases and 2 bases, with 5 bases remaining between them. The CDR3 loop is CASSFGTGNTIYF. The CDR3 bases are TGTGCCAGCAGTTTCGGGACTGGAAACACCATATATTTT.

The CDR3 DNA reads as TGCGCCAGCAGCCGTGCGCCGTCAGGACTAGCGGGAGGCAACGACGAGCAGTACTTC. This encodes CASSRAPSGLAGGNDEQYF. This rearrangement joins TRBV4-1 to TRBJ2-7; 14 nucleotides match TRBD2. The ends lost 4 bases at V and 5 bases at J; junction bases unmatched: 16. Germline CDR1 is MGHRA and CDR2 is YSYEKL. The CDR3 contains 19 residues.

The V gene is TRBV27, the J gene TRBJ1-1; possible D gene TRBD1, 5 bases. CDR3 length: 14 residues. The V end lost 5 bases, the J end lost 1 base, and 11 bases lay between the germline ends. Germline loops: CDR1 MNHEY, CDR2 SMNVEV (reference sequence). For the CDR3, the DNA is TGTGCCAGCAGTCCGATTACAGGGAACACTGAAGCTTTCTTT. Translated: CASSPITGNTEAFF.

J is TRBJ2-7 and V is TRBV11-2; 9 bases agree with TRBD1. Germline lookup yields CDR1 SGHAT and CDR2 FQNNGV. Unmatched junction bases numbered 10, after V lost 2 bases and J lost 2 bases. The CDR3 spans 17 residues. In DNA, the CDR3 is TGTGCCAGCAGCTTATTAGCCCGGACAGGGGCGGCCTACGAGCAGTACTTC. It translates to CASSLLARTGAAYEQYF.

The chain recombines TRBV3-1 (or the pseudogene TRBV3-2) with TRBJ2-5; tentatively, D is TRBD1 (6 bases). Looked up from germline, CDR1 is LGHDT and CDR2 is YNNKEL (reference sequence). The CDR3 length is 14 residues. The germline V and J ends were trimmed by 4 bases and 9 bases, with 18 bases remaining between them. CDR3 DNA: TGTGCCAGCAGCCTCACAGGGTGGGGTAGGGCCCAGTACTTC. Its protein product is CASSLTGWGRAQYF.

This chain's CDR3 is CASSTRVRGGGNQPQHF. The CDR3 nucleotides are TGTGCCAGTAGTACTCGGGTCCGAGGGGGCGGCAATCAGCCCCAGCATTTT. The chain joins TRBV19 to TRBJ1-5; 7 nucleotides match TRBD1. The CDR3 is made up of 17 amino acids. The germline CDR1 and CDR2 sequences are LNHDA and SQIVND (reference sequence). V dropped 4 bases and J dropped 2; count of bases not matched to a gene: 11. Combining the CDR3 with reference TRBV19 and TRBJ1-5 gives the whole variable domain DGGITQSPKYLFRKEGQNVTLSCEQNLNHDAMYWYRQDPGQGLRLIYYSQIVNDFQKGDIAEGYSVSREKKESFPLTVTSAQKNPTAFYLCASSTRVRGGGNQPQHFGDGTRLSIL.

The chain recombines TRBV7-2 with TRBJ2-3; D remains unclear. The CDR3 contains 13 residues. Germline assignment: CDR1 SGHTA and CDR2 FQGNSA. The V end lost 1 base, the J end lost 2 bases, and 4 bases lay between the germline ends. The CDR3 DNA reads TGTGCCAGCAGCTTAGATAACACAGATACGCAGTATTTT. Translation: CASSLDNTDTQYF.

In nucleotides, the CDR3 is TGTGCCAGCAGTGAGGAAGGGGGTAGCTATGGCTACACCTTC. Residues: CASSEEGGSYGYTF. The V call is TRBV6-1, the J call TRBJ1-2, with TRBD1 as a possible D gene (6 bases). This CDR3 has 14 amino acids. From germline, CDR1 is MNHNS and CDR2 SASEGT. With 3 bases removed from V and 4 bases from J, the gap between germline ends came to 12 bases.

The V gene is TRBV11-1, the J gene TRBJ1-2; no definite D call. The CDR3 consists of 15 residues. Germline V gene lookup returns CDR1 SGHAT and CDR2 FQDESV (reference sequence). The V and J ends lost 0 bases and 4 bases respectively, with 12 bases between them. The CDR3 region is CASSLAPPGAYGYTF. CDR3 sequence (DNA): TGTGCCAGCAGCTTAGCTCCTCCTGGAGCCTATGGCTACACCTTC.

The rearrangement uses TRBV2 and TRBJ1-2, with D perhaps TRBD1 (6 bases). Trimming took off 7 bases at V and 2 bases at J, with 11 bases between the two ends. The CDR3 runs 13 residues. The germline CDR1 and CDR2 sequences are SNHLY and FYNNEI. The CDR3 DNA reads TGTGCCAGCAAAGGGGGAAGGAACTATGGCTACACCTTC. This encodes CASKGGRNYGYTF.

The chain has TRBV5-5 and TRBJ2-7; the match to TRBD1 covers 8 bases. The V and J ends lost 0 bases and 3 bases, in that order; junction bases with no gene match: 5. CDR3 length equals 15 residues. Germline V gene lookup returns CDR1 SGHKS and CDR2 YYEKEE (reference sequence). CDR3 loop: CASSLGWTGLYEQYF. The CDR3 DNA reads TGTGCCAGCAGCTTGGGATGGACAGGGCTCTACGAGCAGTACTTC.

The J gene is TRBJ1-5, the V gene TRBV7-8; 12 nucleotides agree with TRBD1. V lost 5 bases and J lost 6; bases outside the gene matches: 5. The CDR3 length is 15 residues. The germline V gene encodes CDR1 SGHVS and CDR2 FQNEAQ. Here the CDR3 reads CASSPGQGARQPQHF. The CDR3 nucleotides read TGTGCCAGCAGCCCGGGACAGGGGGCACGTCAGCCCCAGCATTTT.

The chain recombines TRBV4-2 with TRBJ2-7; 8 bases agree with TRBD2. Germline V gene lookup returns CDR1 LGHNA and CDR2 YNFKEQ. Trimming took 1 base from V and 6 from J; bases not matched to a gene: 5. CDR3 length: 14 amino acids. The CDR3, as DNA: TGTGCCAGCAGCCAAGGCCCGCGGGAGGTCGAGCAGTACTTC. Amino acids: CASSQGPREVEQYF.

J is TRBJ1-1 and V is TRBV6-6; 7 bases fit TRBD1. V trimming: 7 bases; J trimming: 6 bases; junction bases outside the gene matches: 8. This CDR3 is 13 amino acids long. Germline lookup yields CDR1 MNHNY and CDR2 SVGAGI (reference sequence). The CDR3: CASNQGERAEAFF. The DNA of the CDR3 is TGTGCCAGCAATCAGGGGGAGAGAGCTGAAGCTTTCTTT.

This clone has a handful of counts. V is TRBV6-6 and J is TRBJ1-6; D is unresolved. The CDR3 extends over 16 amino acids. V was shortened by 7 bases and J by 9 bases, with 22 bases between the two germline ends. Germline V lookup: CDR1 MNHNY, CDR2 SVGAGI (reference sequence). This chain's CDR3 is CASTLLPPVGSSPLHF. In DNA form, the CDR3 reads TGTGCCAGCACCCTCCTCCCACCGGTTGGTTCTTCACCCCTCCACTTT.

CDR3 protein: CASSRDFDSYEQYF. The DNA for the CDR3 is TGTGCCAGCAGTAGGGACTTTGACTCCTACGAGCAGTACTTC. The genes are TRBV6-5 and TRBJ2-7; D may be TRBD2 (6 bases). In germline, CDR1 is MNHEY, CDR2 SVGAGI. The ends were cut back, 5 bases at V and 0 bases at J, with 11 bases in the middle. The CDR3 is made up of 14 amino acids.

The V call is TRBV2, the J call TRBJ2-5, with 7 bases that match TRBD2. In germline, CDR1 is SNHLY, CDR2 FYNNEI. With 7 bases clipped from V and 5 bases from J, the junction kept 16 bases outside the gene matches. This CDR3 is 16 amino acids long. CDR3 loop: CASKHRGGSRMETQYF. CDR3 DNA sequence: TGTGCCAGCAAACATCGCGGGGGTAGCAGGATGGAGACCCAGTACTTC.

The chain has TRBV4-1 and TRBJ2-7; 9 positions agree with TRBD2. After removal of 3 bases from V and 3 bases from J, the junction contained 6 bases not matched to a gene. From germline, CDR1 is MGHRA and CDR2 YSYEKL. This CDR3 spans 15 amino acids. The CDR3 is CASSQGTSLDYEQYF. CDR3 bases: TGCGCCAGCAGCCAGGGGACTAGCTTAGACTACGAGCAGTACTTC.

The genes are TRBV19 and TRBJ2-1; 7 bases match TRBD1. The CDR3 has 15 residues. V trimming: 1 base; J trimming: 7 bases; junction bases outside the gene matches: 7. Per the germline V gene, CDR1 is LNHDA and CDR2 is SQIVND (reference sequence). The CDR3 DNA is TGTGCCAGTAGTATAGCCGGGACCAGGGGGAATGAGCAGTTCTTC. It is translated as CASSIAGTRGNEQFF.

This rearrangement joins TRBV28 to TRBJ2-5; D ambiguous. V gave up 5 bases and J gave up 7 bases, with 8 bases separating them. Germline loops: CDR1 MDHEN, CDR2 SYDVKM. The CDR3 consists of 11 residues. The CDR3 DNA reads TGTGCCAGCAGTGACTTCGGGACCCAGTACTTC. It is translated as CASSDFGTQYF.

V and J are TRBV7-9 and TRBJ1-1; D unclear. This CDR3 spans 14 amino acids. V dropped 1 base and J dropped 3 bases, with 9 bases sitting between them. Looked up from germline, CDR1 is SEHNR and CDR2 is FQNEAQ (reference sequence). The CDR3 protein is CASSLVPQDTEAFF. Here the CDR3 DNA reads TGTGCCAGCAGCTTAGTCCCTCAGGACACTGAAGCTTTCTTT.

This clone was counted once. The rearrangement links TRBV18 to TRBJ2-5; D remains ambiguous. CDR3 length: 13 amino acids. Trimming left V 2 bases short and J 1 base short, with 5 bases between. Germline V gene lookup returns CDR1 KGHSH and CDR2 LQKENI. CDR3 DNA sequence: TGTGCCAGCTCACCAACAGTCCAAGAGACCCAGTACTTC. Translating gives CASSPTVQETQYF.

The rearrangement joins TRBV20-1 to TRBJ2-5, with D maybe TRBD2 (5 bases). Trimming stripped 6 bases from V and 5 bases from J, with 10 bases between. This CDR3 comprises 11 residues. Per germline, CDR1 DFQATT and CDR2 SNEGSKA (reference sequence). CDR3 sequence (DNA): TGCAGTGCAACTAGGGTGGAGACCCAGTACTTC. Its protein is CSATRVETQYF.